This is a list of T cell receptor beta chains from one sample in a study of T cells in localized non-small cell lung cancer. Profiled with immunoSEQ multiplex PCR; TCRdb holds only in-frame clones, not every one. The sample consists of about 3,400 clones, around a fifth of them appearing once. The material sequenced was lung tumor tissue, taken before any cancer treatment. These receptors came from a man aged 18-55 years with stage II lung adenocarcinoma. CDR3s leave out the opening cysteine and the closing phenylalanine or tryptophan.

TRBJ2-7,TRBV25-1,ASSEIPGRSGSYEQY
TRBJ2-2,TRBV5-1,ASSLVQQNTGELF
TRBJ1-3,TRBV9,ASSVGVAGNTIY
TRBJ1-4,TRBV6-8,ASSVMEGVNEKLF
TRBJ2-7,TRBV28,ASSLGDYEQY
TRBJ1-6,TRBV30,AWRTPGQVNSPLH
TRBJ2-7,TRBV11-1,ASSLGLAGSSYEQY
TRBJ1-1,TRBV5-1,ASRRDEGGTEAF
TRBJ1-4,TRBV30,AWRRTVQNEKLF
TRBJ1-2,TRBV6-8,ASSGDRGYGYT
TRBJ1-2,TRBV12-5,ASNLQGNGYT
TRBJ1-2,TRBV11-3,ASRRQSSNYGYT
TRBJ2-7,TRBV11-3,ASSPGTGGDYEQY
TRBJ1-5,TRBV19,ASSGVDRGLQPQH
TRBJ1-3,TRBV19,ASSMGLGRNTIY
TRBJ2-3,TRBV25-1,ASSERTGTSDTQY
TRBJ2-5,TRBV28,ASSLGRIKYQETQY
TRBJ2-2,TRBV6-8,ASSFTAGELF
TRBJ2-7,TRBV11-3,ASSPTGGYSEQY
TRBJ2-1,TRBV11-3,ASRVSGVSIGEQF
TRBJ2-1,TRBV9,ASSVDGQAYNEQF
TRBJ1-3,TRBV11-3,ASSLEAGVGNTIY
TRBJ2-2,TRBV2,ASLKAGGNTGELF
TRBJ2-5,TRBV11-3,ASSRTGGTRYQETQY